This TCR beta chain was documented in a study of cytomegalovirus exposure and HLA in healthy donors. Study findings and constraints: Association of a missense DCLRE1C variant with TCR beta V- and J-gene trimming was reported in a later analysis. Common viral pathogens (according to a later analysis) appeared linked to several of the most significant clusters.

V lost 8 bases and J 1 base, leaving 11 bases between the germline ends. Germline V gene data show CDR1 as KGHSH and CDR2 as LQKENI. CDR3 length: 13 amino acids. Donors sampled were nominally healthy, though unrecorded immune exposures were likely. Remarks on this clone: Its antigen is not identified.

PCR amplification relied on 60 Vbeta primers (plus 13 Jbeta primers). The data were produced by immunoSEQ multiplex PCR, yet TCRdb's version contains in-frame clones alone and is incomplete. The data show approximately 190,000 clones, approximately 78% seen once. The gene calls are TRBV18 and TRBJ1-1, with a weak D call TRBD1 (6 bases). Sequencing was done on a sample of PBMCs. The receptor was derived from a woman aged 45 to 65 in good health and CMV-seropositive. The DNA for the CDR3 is TGTGCCAGCGCCCAGGGACAGAACACTGAAGCTTTCTTT. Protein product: CASAQGQNTEAFF. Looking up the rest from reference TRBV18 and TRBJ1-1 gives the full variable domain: NAGVMQNPRHLVRRRGQEARLRCSPMKGHSHVYWYRQLPEEGLKFMVYLQKENIIDESGMPKERFSAEFPKEGPSILRIQQVVRGDSAAYFCASAQGQNTEAFFGQGTRLTVV.